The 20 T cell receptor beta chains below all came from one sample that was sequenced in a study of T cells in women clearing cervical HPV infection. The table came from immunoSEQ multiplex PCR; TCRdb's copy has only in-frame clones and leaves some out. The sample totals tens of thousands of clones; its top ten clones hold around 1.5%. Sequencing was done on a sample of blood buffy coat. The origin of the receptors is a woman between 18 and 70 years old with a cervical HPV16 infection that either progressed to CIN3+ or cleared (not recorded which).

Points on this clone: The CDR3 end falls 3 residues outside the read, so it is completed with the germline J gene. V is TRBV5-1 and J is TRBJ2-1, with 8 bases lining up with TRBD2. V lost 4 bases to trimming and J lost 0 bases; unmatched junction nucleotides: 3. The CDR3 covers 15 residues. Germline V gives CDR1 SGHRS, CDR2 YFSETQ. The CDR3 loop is CASSTSGGSYNEQFF. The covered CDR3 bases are TGCGCCAGCAGCACTAGCGGAGGCTCCTACAATGAG.

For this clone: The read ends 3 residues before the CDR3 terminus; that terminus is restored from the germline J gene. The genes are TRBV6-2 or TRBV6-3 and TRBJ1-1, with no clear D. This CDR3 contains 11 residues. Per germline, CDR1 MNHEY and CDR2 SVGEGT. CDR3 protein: CASSAGSEAFF. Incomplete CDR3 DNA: TGTGCCAGCAGTGCGGGCTCCGAA.

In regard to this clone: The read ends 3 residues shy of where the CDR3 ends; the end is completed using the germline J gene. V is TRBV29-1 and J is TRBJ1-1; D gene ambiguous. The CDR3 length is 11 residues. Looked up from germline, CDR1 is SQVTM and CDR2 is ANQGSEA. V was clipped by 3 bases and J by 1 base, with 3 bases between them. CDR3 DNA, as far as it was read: TGCAGCGTTGAGGCGAACACTGAA. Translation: CSVEANTE. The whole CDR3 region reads CSVEANTEAFF. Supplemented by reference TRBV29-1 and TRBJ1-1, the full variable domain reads SAVISQKPSRDICQRGTSLTIQCQVDSQVTMMFWYRQQPGQSLTLIATANQGSEATYESGFVIDKFPISRPNLTFSTLTVSNMSPEDSSIYLCSVEANTEAFFGQGTRLTVV.

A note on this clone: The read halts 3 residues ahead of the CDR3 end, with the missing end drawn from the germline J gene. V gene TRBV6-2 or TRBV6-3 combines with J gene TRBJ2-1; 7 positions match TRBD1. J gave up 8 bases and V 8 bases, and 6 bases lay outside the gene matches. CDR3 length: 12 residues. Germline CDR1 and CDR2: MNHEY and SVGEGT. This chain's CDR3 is CASGNRGDEQFF. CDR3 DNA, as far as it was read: TGTGCCAGCGGGAACAGGGGCGATGAG.

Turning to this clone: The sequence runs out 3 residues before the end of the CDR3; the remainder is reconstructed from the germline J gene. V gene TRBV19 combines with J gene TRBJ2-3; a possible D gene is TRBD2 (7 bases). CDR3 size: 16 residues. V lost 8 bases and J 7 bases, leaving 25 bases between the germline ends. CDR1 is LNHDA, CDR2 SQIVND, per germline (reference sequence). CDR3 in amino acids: CASGGAGAREWYTQYF. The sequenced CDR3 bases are TGTGCCAGTGGGGGGGCGGGGGCTCGAGAATGGTATACG. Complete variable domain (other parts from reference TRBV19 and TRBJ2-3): DGGITQSPKYLFRKEGQNVTLSCEQNLNHDAMYWYRQDPGQGLRLIYYSQIVNDFQKGDIAEGYSVSREKKESFPLTVTSAQKNPTAFYLCASGGAGAREWYTQYFGPGTRLTVL.

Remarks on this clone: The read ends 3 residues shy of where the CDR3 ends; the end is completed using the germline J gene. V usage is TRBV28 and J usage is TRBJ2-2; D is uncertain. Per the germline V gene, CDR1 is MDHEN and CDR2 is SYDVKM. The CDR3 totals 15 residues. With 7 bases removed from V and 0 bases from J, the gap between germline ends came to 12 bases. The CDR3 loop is CASKVTHPNTGELFF. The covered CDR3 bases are TGTGCCAGCAAAGTTACTCATCCGAACACCGGGGAG. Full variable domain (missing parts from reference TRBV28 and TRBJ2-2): DVKVTQSSRYLVKRTGEKVFLECVQDMDHENMFWYRQDPGLGLRLIYFSYDVKMKEKGDIPEGYSVSREKKERFSLILESASTNQTSMYLCASKVTHPNTGELFFGEGSRLTVL.

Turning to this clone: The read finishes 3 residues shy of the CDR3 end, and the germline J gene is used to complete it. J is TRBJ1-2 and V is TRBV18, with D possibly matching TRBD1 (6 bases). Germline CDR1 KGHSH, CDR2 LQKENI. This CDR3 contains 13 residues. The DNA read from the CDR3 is TGTGCCAGCTCACCGTCAGGGGTCTTTCGC. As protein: CASSPSGVFR. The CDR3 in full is CASSPSGVFRYTF.

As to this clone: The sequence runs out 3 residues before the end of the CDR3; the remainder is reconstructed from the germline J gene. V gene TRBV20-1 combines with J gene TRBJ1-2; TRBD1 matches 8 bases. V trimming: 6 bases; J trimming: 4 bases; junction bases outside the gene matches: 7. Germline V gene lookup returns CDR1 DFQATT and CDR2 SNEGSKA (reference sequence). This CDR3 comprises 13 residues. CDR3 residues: CSAGTGTGYGYTF. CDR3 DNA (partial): TGCAGTGCGGGCACGGGGACAGGCTATGGC.

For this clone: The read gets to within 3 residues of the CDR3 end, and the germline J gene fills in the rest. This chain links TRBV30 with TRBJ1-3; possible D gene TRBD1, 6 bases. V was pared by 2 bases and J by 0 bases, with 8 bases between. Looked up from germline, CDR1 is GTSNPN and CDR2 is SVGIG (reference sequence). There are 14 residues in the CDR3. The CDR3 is CAWSTGLSGNTIYF. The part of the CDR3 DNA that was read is TGTGCCTGGAGTACAGGGCTCTCTGGAAACACC.

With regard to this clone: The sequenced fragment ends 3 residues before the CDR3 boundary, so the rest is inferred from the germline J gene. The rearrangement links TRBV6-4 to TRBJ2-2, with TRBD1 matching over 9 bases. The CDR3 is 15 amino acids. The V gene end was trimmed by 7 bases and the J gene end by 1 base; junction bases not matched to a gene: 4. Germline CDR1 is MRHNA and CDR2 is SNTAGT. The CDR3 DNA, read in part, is TGTGCCAGCAAGTTGGACAGGGGGAACACCGGGGAG. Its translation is CASKLDRGNTGE. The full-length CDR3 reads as CASKLDRGNTGELFF.

CDR3 amino acids: CASSSMGGVGTGELFF. CDR3 DNA (partial): TGTGCCAGTAGTTCTATGGGGGGAGTTGGCACCGGGGAG. V is TRBV19 and J is TRBJ2-2; perhaps TRBD2 as D (6 bases). The read comes to an end 3 residues before the CDR3 does, leaving the germline J gene to fill in the end. V lost 5 bases, J lost 4 bases, and 17 bases lay in between. This CDR3 region has 16 residues. Germline CDR1 reads LNHDA; CDR2 reads SQIVND (reference sequence).

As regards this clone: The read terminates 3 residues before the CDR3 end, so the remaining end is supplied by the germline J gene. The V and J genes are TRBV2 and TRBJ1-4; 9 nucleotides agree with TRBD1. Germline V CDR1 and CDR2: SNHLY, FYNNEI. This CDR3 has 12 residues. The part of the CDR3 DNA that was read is TGTGCCAGCAGTGGCGGACAGGGGAAA. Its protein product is CASSGGQGK. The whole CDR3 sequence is CASSGGQGKLFF.

The CDR3 spells CASTVGTGEDTQYF. CDR3 DNA, as far as it was read: TGTGCCAGCACTGTAGGGACAGGGGAAGATACG. This chain connects TRBV7-2 to TRBJ2-3, with 10 bases that match TRBD1. Read coverage stops 3 residues before the CDR3 terminus; the germline J gene supplies the remainder. V was pared by 7 bases and J by 5 bases, with 6 bases of the junction left unmatched. Looked up from germline, CDR1 is SGHTA and CDR2 is FQGNSA. The CDR3 is made up of 14 amino acids.

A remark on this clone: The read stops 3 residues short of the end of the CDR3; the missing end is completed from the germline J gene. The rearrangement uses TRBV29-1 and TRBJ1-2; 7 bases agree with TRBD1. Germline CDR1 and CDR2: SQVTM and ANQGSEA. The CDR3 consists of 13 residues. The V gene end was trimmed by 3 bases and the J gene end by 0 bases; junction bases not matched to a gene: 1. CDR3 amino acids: CSVEGQTNYGYTF. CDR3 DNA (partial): TGCAGCGTTGAGGGACAGACTAACTATGGC.

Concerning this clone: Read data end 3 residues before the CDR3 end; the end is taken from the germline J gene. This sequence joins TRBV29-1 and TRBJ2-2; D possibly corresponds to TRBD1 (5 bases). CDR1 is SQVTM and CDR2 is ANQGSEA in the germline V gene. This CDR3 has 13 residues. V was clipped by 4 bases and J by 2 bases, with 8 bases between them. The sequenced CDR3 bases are TGCAGCGTTGGACAGTTCAACACCGGGGAG. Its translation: CSVGQFNTGE. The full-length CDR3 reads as CSVGQFNTGELFF.

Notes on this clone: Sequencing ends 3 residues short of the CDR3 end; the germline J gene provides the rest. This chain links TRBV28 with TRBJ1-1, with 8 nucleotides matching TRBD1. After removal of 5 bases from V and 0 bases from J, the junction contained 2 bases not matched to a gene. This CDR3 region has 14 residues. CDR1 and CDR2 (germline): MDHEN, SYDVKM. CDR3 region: CASSRTGMNTEAFF. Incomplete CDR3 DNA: TGTGCCAGCAGTCGGACAGGGATGAACACTGAA. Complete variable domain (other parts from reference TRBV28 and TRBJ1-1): DVKVTQSSRYLVKRTGEKVFLECVQDMDHENMFWYRQDPGLGLRLIYFSYDVKMKEKGDIPEGYSVSREKKERFSLILESASTNQTSMYLCASSRTGMNTEAFFGQGTRLTVV.

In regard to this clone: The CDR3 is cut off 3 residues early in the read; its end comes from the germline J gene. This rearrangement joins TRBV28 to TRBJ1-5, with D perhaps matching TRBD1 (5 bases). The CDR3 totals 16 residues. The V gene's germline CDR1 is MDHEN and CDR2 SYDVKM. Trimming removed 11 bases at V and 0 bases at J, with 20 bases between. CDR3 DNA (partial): TGTGCCGGCTCAGGGATAGGCTCGGATAGCAATCAGCCC. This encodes CAGSGIGSDSNQP. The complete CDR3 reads CAGSGIGSDSNQPQHF.

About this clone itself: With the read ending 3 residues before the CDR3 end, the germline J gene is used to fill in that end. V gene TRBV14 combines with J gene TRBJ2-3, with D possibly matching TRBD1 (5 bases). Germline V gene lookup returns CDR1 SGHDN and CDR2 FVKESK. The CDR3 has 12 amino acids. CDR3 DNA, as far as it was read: TGTGCCAGCAGCCAAGCCAGGGTACCG. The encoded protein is CASSQARVP. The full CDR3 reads CASSQARVPQYF.

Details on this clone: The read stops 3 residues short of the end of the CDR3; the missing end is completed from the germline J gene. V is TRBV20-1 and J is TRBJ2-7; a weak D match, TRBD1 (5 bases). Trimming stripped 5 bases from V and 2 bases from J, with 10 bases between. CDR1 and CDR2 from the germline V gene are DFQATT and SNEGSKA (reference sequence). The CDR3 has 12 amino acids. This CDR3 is CSALDSTYEQYF. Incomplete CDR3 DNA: TGCAGTGCTCTCGACAGTACCTACGAG.

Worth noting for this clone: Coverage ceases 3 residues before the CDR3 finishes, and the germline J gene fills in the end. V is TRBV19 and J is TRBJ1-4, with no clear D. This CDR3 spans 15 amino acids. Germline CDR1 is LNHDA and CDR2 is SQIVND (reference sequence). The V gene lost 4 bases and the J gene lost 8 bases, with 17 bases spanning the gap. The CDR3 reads CASSRPGGSDEKLFF. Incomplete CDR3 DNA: TGTGCCAGTAGTAGGCCAGGTGGTTCCGACGAAAAA.